Each of the 12 T cell receptor beta chains below was sequenced from the same sample in a study of blood T cell repertoires in COVID-19. Generated by immunoSEQ multiplex PCR, the TCRdb table keeps only in-frame clones and is missing some. The sample holds 190,000 or so clones, 70% to 90% seen once. Sequenced sample: PBMCs or T cells enriched from blood (not recorded which). These TCRs come from a man aged 25 to 40 who had recovered from COVID-19.

V and J are TRBV28 and TRBJ2-7, with D perhaps TRBD2 (6 bases). With 4 bases removed from V and 6 bases from J, the gap between germline ends came to 7 bases. The CDR3 spans 11 residues. Germline CDR1 reads MDHEN; CDR2 reads SYDVKM. Here the CDR3 reads CASSWGGEQYF. Written as DNA, the CDR3 is TGTGCCAGCAGTTGGGGAGGCGAGCAGTACTTC.

The chain couples TRBV6-2 or TRBV6-3 to TRBJ2-1; D might be TRBD1 (6 bases). V dropped 2 bases and J dropped 5 bases, with 13 bases sitting between them. The germline V gene has CDR1 MNHEY and CDR2 SVGEGT. CDR3 length: 15 residues. The CDR3 DNA reads TGTGCCAGCAGTTACGGTTCCAGGGACAACAATGAGCAGTTCTTC. This translates into CASSYGSRDNNEQFF.

With respect to this clone: Mismatch with germline at one junction end may stem from a read error. The V and J genes are TRBV29-1 and TRBJ1-1; 8 bases align to TRBD1. Germline lookup yields CDR1 SQVTM and CDR2 ANQGSEA. The CDR3 runs 15 residues. This chain's CDR3 is CSVAVSGTGRPDAFF. CDR3 DNA: TGCAGCGTCGCAGTCTCCGGGACAGGACGGCCTGACGCTTTCTTT.

V gene TRBV11-3 combines with J gene TRBJ2-1; 7 bases align to TRBD2. The CDR3 sequence is 14 residues long. Germline trimming cut 5 bases from V and 7 bases from J; bases unmatched to any gene: 8. CDR1 and CDR2 from the germline V gene are SGHNT and YENEEA. The CDR3 is CASSARTSLNEQFF. CDR3 coding DNA: TGTGCCAGCAGCGCCCGGACTAGTTTGAATGAGCAGTTCTTC. The variable domain in full, completed from reference TRBV11-3 and TRBJ2-1, reads EAGVVQSPRYKIIEKKQPVAFWCNPISGHNTLYWYLQNLGQGPELLIRYENEEAVDDSQLPKDRFSAERLKGVDSTLKIQPAELGDSAVYLCASSARTSLNEQFFGPGTRLTVL.

J is TRBJ2-7 and V is TRBV19, with D possibly being TRBD2 (6 bases). This CDR3 contains 14 residues. Per germline, CDR1 LNHDA and CDR2 SQIVND (reference sequence). V dropped 3 bases and J dropped 1 base, with 10 bases sitting between them. CDR3 residues: CASSILGGSYEQYF. The CDR3 DNA is TGTGCCAGTAGTATCCTGGGGGGTTCCTACGAGCAGTACTTC.

The gene calls are TRBV29-1 and TRBJ1-2, with D possibly being TRBD1 (6 bases). CDR3 length equals 13 residues. V lost 7 bases to trimming and J lost 8 bases, with 20 bases between them. The germline gives CDR1 SQVTM, CDR2 ANQGSEA. CDR3: CSATLGASGGYTF. In DNA, the CDR3 is TGCAGCGCCACCCTGGGGGCGTCGGGCGGCTACACCTTC. Full variable domain (remainder filled in from reference TRBV29-1 and TRBJ1-2): SAVISQKPSRDICQRGTSLTIQCQVDSQVTMMFWYRQQPGQSLTLIATANQGSEATYESGFVIDKFPISRPNLTFSTLTVSNMSPEDSSIYLCSATLGASGGYTFGSGTRLTVV.

This chain links TRBV9 with TRBJ1-3; D is possibly TRBD1 (6 bases). V was cut by 4 bases and J by 0 bases, with 17 bases left in between. CDR1 SGDLS and CDR2 YYNGEE come from the germline V gene. The length of the CDR3 is 17 residues. The CDR3 DNA is TGTGCCAGCAGCCCCGGAGGGGGGGGCGGCTCTGGAAACACCATATATTTT. Its protein product is CASSPGGGGGSGNTIYF.

This rearrangement joins TRBV29-1 to TRBJ1-3; 11 positions agree with TRBD1. Germline CDR1 reads SQVTM; CDR2 reads ANQGSEA. The CDR3 is made up of 17 amino acids. Trimming cost V 6 bases and J 0 bases; bases outside gene matches: 10. The DNA for the CDR3 is TGCAGCGTGGCGGACAGGGGGCTCAACCCCTCTGGAAACACCATATATTTT. It specifies CSVADRGLNPSGNTIYF.

This chain joins TRBV20-1 and TRBJ1-6; D gene unclear. CDR1 is DFQATT and CDR2 is SNEGSKA in the germline V gene (reference sequence). CDR3 length: 17 amino acids. V gave up 3 bases and J gave up 6 bases, with 21 bases separating them. This chain's CDR3 is CSASVPQAIPRNSPLHF. DNA for the CDR3: TGCAGTGCTAGTGTCCCGCAGGCCATCCCCCGTAATTCACCCCTCCACTTT.

The chain carries TRBV28 and TRBJ1-3, with 11 nucleotides matching TRBD1. Losses at the gene ends were 5 bases for V and 3 bases for J; bases not matched to a gene: 6. The germline CDR1 and CDR2 sequences are MDHEN and SYDVKM. This CDR3 is 16 amino acids long. CDR3 amino acids: CASSPRTGGDGNTIYF. The DNA for the CDR3 is TGTGCCAGCAGTCCCCGGACAGGGGGCGATGGAAACACCATATATTTT. Full variable domain (rest looked up from reference TRBV28 and TRBJ1-3): DVKVTQSSRYLVKRTGEKVFLECVQDMDHENMFWYRQDPGLGLRLIYFSYDVKMKEKGDIPEGYSVSREKKERFSLILESASTNQTSMYLCASSPRTGGDGNTIYFGEGSWLTVV.

The chain employs TRBV6-2 or TRBV6-3 and TRBJ1-3; no reliable D call. The CDR3 totals 17 residues. Trimming pared 2 bases from V and 0 bases from J, leaving 14 bases between. Looked up from germline, CDR1 is MNHEY and CDR2 is SVGEGT. The CDR3 DNA reads TGTGCCAGCAGTTACAATCGGGGAACGGACTCTGGAAACACCATATATTTT. This codes for CASSYNRGTDSGNTIYF.

The chain's CDR3 is CASSEVQGAGGYTF. The CDR3 DNA reads TGTGCCAGCAGTGAGGTACAGGGGGCCGGTGGCTACACCTTC. The chain has TRBV6-1 and TRBJ1-2; 9 positions agree with TRBD1. V lost 3 bases to trimming and J lost 7 bases; unmatched junction nucleotides: 6. This CDR3 is 14 amino acids long. Germline V lookup: CDR1 MNHNS, CDR2 SASEGT.